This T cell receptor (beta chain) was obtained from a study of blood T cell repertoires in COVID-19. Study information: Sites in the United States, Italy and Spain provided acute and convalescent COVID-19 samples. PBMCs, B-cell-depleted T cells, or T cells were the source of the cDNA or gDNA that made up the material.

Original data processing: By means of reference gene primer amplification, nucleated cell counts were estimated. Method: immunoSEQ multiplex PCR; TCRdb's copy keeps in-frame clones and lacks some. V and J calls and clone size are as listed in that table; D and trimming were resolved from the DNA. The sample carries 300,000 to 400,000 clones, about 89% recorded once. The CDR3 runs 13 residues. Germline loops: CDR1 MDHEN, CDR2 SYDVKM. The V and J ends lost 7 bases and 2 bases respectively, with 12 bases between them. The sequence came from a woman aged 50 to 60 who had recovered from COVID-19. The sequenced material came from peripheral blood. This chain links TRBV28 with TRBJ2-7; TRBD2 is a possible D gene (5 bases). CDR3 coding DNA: TGTGCCAGCATTGAACGGGGAACCTACGAGCAGTACTTC. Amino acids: CASIERGTYEQYF. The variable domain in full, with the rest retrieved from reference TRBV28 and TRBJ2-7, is DVKVTQSSRYLVKRTGEKVFLECVQDMDHENMFWYRQDPGLGLRLIYFSYDVKMKEKGDIPEGYSVSREKKERFSLILESASTNQTSMYLCASIERGTYEQYFGPGTRLTVT.